This T cell receptor beta chain was captured in a study of beta chain features in type 1 diabetes. About the research overall: No patient-donor differences in age, gender, total cells or subset yield.

Every donor provided one heparinised blood draw, which averaged about 120 mL. About this clone itself: Antigen: not known. Other DNA sequences in this sample translate to the same CDR3.

The CDR3 has 13 residues. Germline assignment: CDR1 SGDLS and CDR2 YYNGEE. With 0 bases clipped from V and 5 bases from J, the junction kept 1 base outside the gene matches. Every bit of the isolated RNA underwent reverse transcription, so sequencing read expressed TCRB transcripts. The assay was immunoSEQ multiplex PCR, and TCRdb's table has in-frame clones only and misses some. The sample records hundreds of thousands of clones, roughly 13% being singletons. Study-level findings and limits: TCRB CDR3s were moderately but significantly shorter in Type 1 diabetes patients in all four CD4+ subsets. For patients, the naive, central memory and Treg TCRB repertoires appeared more alike than for healthy donors.

The source is a man aged 18 to 30 with type 1 diabetes. The chain is built from TRBV9 and TRBJ1-2; 7 bases agree with TRBD1. Sequenced sample: naive CD4+ T cells from blood. CDR3 in DNA: TGTGCCAGCAGCGTAGGACAGGGATATGGCTACACCTTC. This translates into CASSVGQGYGYTF.